The rows below give T cell receptor beta chains drawn from one sample of a study of CD8 T cells in ankylosing spondylitis. TCRdb re-called the 5' RACE reads through MiXCR, storing one row per CDR3 protein. The sample includes roughly 100,000 distinct CDR3 sequences, 24% of them seen just once. Sequenced: synovial fluid, either unsorted or a sorted T cell fraction (not recorded which). Receptor source: a male donor with ankylosing spondylitis. Both conserved end residues are part of each CDR3. A D gene is named only where the DNA matches it firmly. A row's size may be missing; if present it is once, few, many or a size class.

clone_size	d_call	v_call	j_call	cdr3_aa	cdr3_nt
many	TRBD1	TRBV7-9	TRBJ2-1	CASSSTGQGEQFF	TGTGCCAGCAGCTCGACAGGGCAAGGTGAGCAGTTCTTC
.	TRBD1	TRBV11-3	TRBJ2-1	CASSVTGAGYNEQFF	TGTGCCAGCAGCGTGACAGGGGCGGGATACAATGAGCAGTTCTTC
few	TRBD2	TRBV4-2	TRBJ2-1	CASSPGLAGGGRNEQFF	TGTGCCAGCAGCCCGGGACTAGCGGGAGGAGGGAGGAATGAGCAGTTCTTC
.	.	TRBV19	TRBJ2-3	CASSIGQGRGTDTQYF	TGTGCCAGTAGTATAGGTCAGGGGCGAGGTACAGATACGCAGTATTTT
.	TRBD2	TRBV7-6	TRBJ2-2	CASSLALAGVAGELFF	TGTGCCAGCAGCTTAGCGCTAGCGGGAGTCGCCGGGGAGCTGTTTTTT
.	.	TRBV12-3/TRBV12-4	TRBJ2-7	CASSLTHSSYEQYF	TGTGCCAGCAGTTTAACGCACTCCTCCTACGAGCAGTACTTC
few	.	TRBV20-1	TRBJ2-2	CSARPENTGELFF	TGCAGTGCTAGACCGGAAAACACCGGGGAGCTGTTTTTT
.	.	TRBV11-2	TRBJ2-3	CPSSPLVSGSTDTQYF	TGTCCCAGCAGCCCCCTGGTTAGCGGCAGCACAGATACGCAGTATTTT
.	.	TRBV11-3	TRBJ2-6	CASSLDSSGANVLTF	TGTGCCAGCAGCTTAGACAGCTCTGGGGCCAACGTCCTGACTTTC
many	.	TRBV11-1	TRBJ2-3	CASSFPSGDFSPPSTDTQYF	TGTGCCAGCAGCTTTCCCAGCGGAGACTTTAGCCCCCCTAGCACAGATACGCAGTATTTT
few	TRBD1	TRBV5-1	TRBJ1-1	CASSPTGMYTEAFF	TGCGCCAGCAGCCCGACAGGGATGTACACTGAAGCTTTCTTT
many	TRBD2	TRBV20-1	TRBJ2-1	CSDILAGPYNEQFF	TGCAGTGATATCCTAGCGGGCCCCTACAATGAGCAGTTCTTC
few	.	TRBV6-1	TRBJ1-2	CASSEGTAFNYGYTF	TGTGCCAGCAGTGAAGGGACAGCCTTTAACTATGGCTACACCTTC
few	TRBD2	TRBV7-2	TRBJ2-3	CASSLAPSGLDTQYF	TGTGCCAGCAGCTTAGCCCCTAGCGGCCTAGATACGCAGTATTTT
.	.	TRBV12-3/TRBV12-4	TRBJ1-1	CASRPDGVGEAFF	TGTGCCAGCAGACCCGATGGGGTCGGTGAAGCTTTCTTT
.	TRBD1	TRBV20-1	TRBJ2-3	CSAREGGSSTDTQYF	TGCAGTGCTAGAGAAGGGGGCTCTAGCACAGATACGCAGTATTTT